The 26 T cell receptor beta chains below all came from one sample that was sequenced in a study of beta chain features in type 1 diabetes. Reverse transcribing all isolated RNA meant expressed TCRB transcripts were sequenced. Measured with immunoSEQ multiplex PCR; TCRdb has only the in-frame clones, and not every one. The sample holds around 300,000 clones, about 15% seen once. The sequencing sample was made of central memory CD4+ T cells from blood. These receptors came from a man younger than 40 in good health.

This clone has a handful of counts. J is TRBJ1-1 and V is TRBV11-2, with no clear D. Deletions cut 0 bases from V and 7 bases from J, with 3 bases between. The CDR3 covers 11 residues. Germline-derived CDR1 and CDR2 are SGHAT and FQNNGV. CDR3 loop: CASSLESEAFF. CDR3 coding DNA: TGTGCCAGCAGCTTAGAGAGTGAAGCTTTCTTT.

This clone was seen a few times. The rearrangement joins TRBV2 to TRBJ2-3, with no clear D. In germline, CDR1 is SNHLY, CDR2 FYNNEI. Trimming removed 4 bases from V and 1 base from J, with 6 bases in between. The CDR3 spans 13 residues. The CDR3 nucleotides are TGTGCCAGCAGTGTTCGGGGCACAGATACGCAGTATTTT. As protein: CASSVRGTDTQYF.

This clone was counted between two and nine times. J is TRBJ2-1 and V is TRBV2, with 12 positions matching TRBD2. CDR3 size: 15 residues. Trimming cost V 6 bases and J 10 bases; bases outside gene matches: 10. Germline CDR1 and CDR2: SNHLY and FYNNEI. CDR3 amino acids: CASSPTSGRSWEQFF. The CDR3 coding sequence is TGTGCCAGCAGCCCGACTAGCGGGAGATCTTGGGAGCAGTTCTTC.

The chain uses TRBV6-6 and TRBJ2-7; D gene uncertain. Looked up from germline, CDR1 is MNHNY and CDR2 is SVGAGI (reference sequence). The CDR3 has 13 amino acids. Trimming removed 0 bases at V and 6 bases at J, with 9 bases between. CDR3 protein: CASSYSPQPEQYF. The DNA for the CDR3 is TGTGCCAGCAGTTACTCTCCTCAGCCCGAGCAGTACTTC.

The chain has TRBV7-2 and TRBJ2-2, with 10 nucleotides matching TRBD1. There are 15 residues in the CDR3. Trimming cost V 5 bases and J 7 bases; bases outside gene matches: 7. In germline, CDR1 is SGHTA, CDR2 FQGNSA. The CDR3 bases are TGTGCCAGCAGCCCTGACAGGGGGCTTAACGGGGAGCTGTTTTTT. This gives the protein CASSPDRGLNGELFF. Full variable domain (missing parts from reference TRBV7-2 and TRBJ2-2): GAGVSQSPSNKVTEKGKDVELRCDPISGHTALYWYRQSLGQGLEFLIYFQGNSAPDKSGLPSDRFSAERTGGSVSTLTIQRTQQEDSAVYLCASSPDRGLNGELFFGEGSRLTVL.

The CDR3 sequence: CASSVPAGGGSDTQYF. DNA of the CDR3: TGTGCCAGTAGTGTCCCAGCGGGAGGGGGGAGCGATACGCAGTATTTT. The chain carries TRBV19 and TRBJ2-3, with 10 bases fitting TRBD2. CDR3 length: 16 amino acids. Trimming removed 5 bases from V and 6 bases from J; junction bases left unmatched: 11. Germline V gene data show CDR1 as LNHDA and CDR2 as SQIVND (reference sequence).

This sequence joins TRBV18 and TRBJ2-3; 10 bases fit TRBD2. This CDR3 spans 17 amino acids. Germline assignment: CDR1 KGHSH and CDR2 LQKENI. The V segment lost 3 bases and the J segment 0 bases; nucleotides outside the gene matches: 6. CDR3 protein: CASSPQREGHSTDTQYF. The CDR3 coding sequence is TGTGCCAGCTCACCCCAGCGGGAGGGCCATAGCACAGATACGCAGTATTTT.

The V call is TRBV29-1, the J call TRBJ2-7; possible D gene TRBD1, 6 bases. Germline-derived CDR1 and CDR2 are SQVTM and ANQGSEA. The CDR3 length is 14 residues. The V and J ends lost 5 bases and 0 bases respectively, with 14 bases between them. CDR3 protein: CSVKTGLGSYEQYF. CDR3 bases: TGCAGCGTTAAGACAGGATTGGGCTCCTACGAGCAGTACTTC.

The chain links TRBV20-1 to TRBJ2-1; TRBD2 aligns across 8 bases. Germline-derived CDR1 and CDR2 are DFQATT and SNEGSKA (reference sequence). This CDR3 comprises 10 residues. The CDR3: CSPLAGEQFF. CDR3 DNA sequence: TGCAGCCCCTTAGCGGGGGAGCAGTTCTTC.

The gene calls are TRBV5-1 and TRBJ2-7; TRBD1 matches 9 bases. This CDR3 has 15 residues. Trimming at V came to 2 bases and at J to 2 bases, leaving 5 bases not matched to a gene. Germline lookup yields CDR1 SGHRS and CDR2 YFSETQ. The CDR3 DNA reads TGCGCCAGCAGCTTCACGACAGGGGGGACCTACGAGCAGTACTTC. This encodes CASSFTTGGTYEQYF. Full variable domain (remainder filled in from reference TRBV5-1 and TRBJ2-7): KAGVTQTPRYLIKTRGQQVTLSCSPISGHRSVSWYQQTPGQGLQFLFEYFSETQRNKGNFPGRFSGRQFSNSRSEMNVSTLELGDSALYLCASSFTTGGTYEQYFGPGTRLTVT.

The rearrangement joins TRBV10-3 to TRBJ2-7; perhaps TRBD1 as D (5 bases). The germline V and J ends were trimmed by 10 bases and 2 bases, with 12 bases remaining between them. The CDR3 has 12 residues. The germline gives CDR1 ENHRY, CDR2 SYGVKD. This chain's CDR3 is CASTGAAYEQYF. The CDR3 DNA sequence: TGTGCCAGCACAGGTGCGGCCTACGAGCAGTACTTC.

Remarks on this clone: Other DNA sequences in the same sample also yield this CDR3. The chain employs TRBV5-4 and TRBJ2-3, with D possibly TRBD2 on 6 matching bases. Per germline, CDR1 SGHNT and CDR2 YYREEE (reference sequence). The CDR3 totals 14 residues. Between the trimmed V and J ends, which lost 2 bases and 1 base, there was a span of 8 bases. The CDR3 region is CASSFGGGTDTQYF. DNA for the CDR3: TGTGCCAGCAGCTTCGGGGGAGGCACAGATACGCAGTATTTT.

This chain links TRBV30 with TRBJ1-5, with D hard to call. Germline lookup yields CDR1 GTSNPN and CDR2 SVGIG (reference sequence). V shed 0 bases and J shed 0 bases, with 9 bases lying between them. CDR3 length: 15 amino acids. CDR3: CAWSVQLISNQPQHF. The CDR3 DNA sequence: TGTGCCTGGAGTGTACAACTGATTAGCAATCAGCCCCAGCATTTT.

The V and J genes are TRBV6-5 and TRBJ1-1; D possibly corresponds to TRBD1 (5 bases). V was cut by 8 bases and J by 1 base, with 11 bases left in between. The CDR3 length is 13 residues. Germline lookup yields CDR1 MNHEY and CDR2 SVGAGI. The CDR3 region has the DNA TGTGCCAGCTTCAGGGCACAGAACACTGAAGCTTTCTTT. Translation gives CASFRAQNTEAFF.

This clone has at least ten counts. V gene TRBV2 combines with J gene TRBJ2-3; TRBD2 matches 9 bases. Per germline, CDR1 SNHLY and CDR2 FYNNEI. V lost 4 bases and J lost 0; bases outside the gene matches: 2. The CDR3 has 15 amino acids. CDR3 residues: CASSGLAVSTDTQYF. The CDR3 DNA reads as TGTGCCAGCAGTGGACTAGCGGTTAGCACAGATACGCAGTATTTT.

This chain links TRBV7-2 with TRBJ2-5, with TRBD2 matching over 12 bases. Germline V gene data show CDR1 as SGHTA and CDR2 as FQGNSA. Unmatched junction bases numbered 9, after V lost 5 bases and J lost 5 bases. The CDR3 consists of 16 residues. The chain's CDR3 is CASSPSSGRGGETQYF. In DNA form, the CDR3 reads TGTGCCAGCAGCCCCTCTAGCGGGAGGGGTGGGGAGACCCAGTACTTC.

The CDR3 loop reads CASSKPTERGGRETQYF. The CDR3, as DNA: TGTGCCAGCAGCAAACCTACTGAGCGGGGGGGCCGGGAGACCCAGTACTTC. This chain uses TRBV4-2 with TRBJ2-5, with TRBD2 matching over 10 bases. Trimming at V came to 5 bases and at J to 5 bases, leaving 14 bases not matched to a gene. This CDR3 spans 17 amino acids. The germline V gene encodes CDR1 LGHNA and CDR2 YNFKEQ.

V gene TRBV18 combines with J gene TRBJ2-7; 9 nucleotides match TRBD1. This CDR3 has 15 amino acids. Germline CDR1 KGHSH, CDR2 LQKENI. The V segment lost 3 bases and the J segment 1 base; nucleotides outside the gene matches: 4. The CDR3 DNA sequence: TGTGCCAGCTCACCCGCGGGACAGGGTTCCTACGAGCAGTACTTC. This sequence encodes CASSPAGQGSYEQYF.

This rearrangement joins TRBV7-8 to TRBJ1-3, with D unclear. V dropped 1 base and J dropped 0 bases, with 10 bases sitting between them. Germline CDR1 SGHVS, CDR2 FQNEAQ. CDR3 length equals 16 residues. CDR3 sequence (DNA): TGTGCCAGCAGCTTAGTGGGCCAGTACTCTGGAAACACCATATATTTT. Translated, it gives CASSLVGQYSGNTIYF.

The rearrangement uses TRBV18 and TRBJ2-1; D gene ambiguous. V lost 3 bases and J lost 7, with 7 bases in between. Germline CDR1 reads KGHSH; CDR2 reads LQKENI. The CDR3 runs to 12 residues. DNA for the CDR3: TGTGCCAGCTCACCTACCGGGAATGAGCAGTTCTTC. This gives the protein CASSPTGNEQFF.

The chain is built from TRBV6-6 and TRBJ1-1; 7 nucleotides align to TRBD1. Trimming removed 2 bases from V and 8 bases from J; junction bases left unmatched: 11. CDR3 size: 15 residues. The germline V gene has CDR1 MNHNY and CDR2 SVGAGI (reference sequence). CDR3 coding DNA: TGTGCCAGCAGTTACGCGCATTCGGGACAGTCGGAAGCTTTCTTT. Amino acids: CASSYAHSGQSEAFF.

CDR3 loop: CASSLAIGHMAPEAFF. The CDR3 nucleotides are TGTGCCAGCAGCTTGGCCATTGGACATATGGCCCCTGAAGCTTTCTTT. The chain combines TRBV5-6 with TRBJ1-1, with D tentatively TRBD1 (5 bases). The CDR3 runs 16 residues. V lost 0 bases to trimming and J lost 6 bases, with 18 bases between them. Germline CDR1 reads SGHDT; CDR2 reads YYEEEE.

This chain joins TRBV5-5 and TRBJ2-5; tentatively, D is TRBD1 or TRBD2 (5 bases each). The CDR3 consists of 14 residues. V dropped 0 bases and J dropped 4 bases, with 10 bases sitting between them. Germline V CDR1 and CDR2: SGHKS, YYEKEE (reference sequence). The DNA of the CDR3 is TGTGCCAGCAGCTTGGGGGGGACCGGAGAGACCCAGTACTTC. Its protein is CASSLGGTGETQYF.

The CDR3 DNA sequence: TGTGCCAGCAGGGACTACGAGCAGTACTTC. Protein product: CASRDYEQYF. This chain links TRBV21-1 with TRBJ2-7. TRBV21-1 is termed a pseudogene. The CDR3 contains 10 residues.

This clone appeared a few times. The V gene is TRBV7-2, the J gene TRBJ2-7, with D perhaps given as TRBD1 or TRBD2 (5 bases each). Per the germline V gene, CDR1 is SGHTA and CDR2 is FQGNSA. The V gene lost 5 bases and the J gene lost 4 bases, with 12 bases spanning the gap. The CDR3 sequence is 13 residues long. The CDR3 spells CASSTGTSYEQYV. The CDR3, as DNA: TGTGCCAGCAGCACCGGGACGAGTTACGAGCAGTACGTC.

This clone has a handful of counts. V gene TRBV14 combines with J gene TRBJ1-2; D uncertain. There are 15 residues in the CDR3. Germline V gives CDR1 SGHDN, CDR2 FVKESK. The V gene lost 1 base and the J gene lost 0 bases, with 9 bases spanning the gap. The CDR3 region has the DNA TGTGCCAGCAGCCAAGTGGACCGCCCTAACTATGGCTACACCTTC. Its protein is CASSQVDRPNYGYTF.